This is a list of T cell receptor beta chains from one sample in a study of a mutant IDH1 vaccine in newly diagnosed glioma. Some clones are missing from TCRdb's copy, which holds only in-frame ones; the method was immunoSEQ multiplex PCR. The repertoire has fewer than 100,000 clones, over 75% of them found once; the top ten carry 0.56%. Antigens for these TCRs are unknown. The specimen was PBMCs, collected from a glioma patient whose treatment included an IDH1 peptide vaccine. The receptors come from a woman aged 50 to 60 with glioma. The CDR3 runs from the conserved cysteine through the conserved F or W. A D gene is named only where the DNA matches it firmly. Clone size is not always given. Where it is, it says once, few, many or a class for expanded clones.

clone size,J gene,D gene,V gene,CDR3 protein,CDR3 DNA
-,TRBJ2-7,-,TRBV9,CASSASRGQSYEQYF,TGTGCCAGCAGCGCTTCCCGGGGGCAATCCTACGAGCAGTACTTC
-,TRBJ1-4,-,TRBV10-3,CAISEPRNEKLFF,TGTGCCATCAGTGAGCCCAGAAATGAAAAACTGTTTTTT
-,TRBJ2-7,TRBD1,TRBV6-1,CATRRDRGVYEQYF,TGTGCCACGCGCAGGGACAGGGGAGTCTACGAGCAGTACTTC
-,TRBJ1-2,-,TRBV9,CASSGLTVNYGYTF,TGTGCCAGCAGCGGATTGACAGTTAACTATGGCTACACCTTC
-,TRBJ1-4,TRBD1,TRBV6-1,CASSEGTGGTNEKLFF,TGTGCCAGCAGTGAAGGGACAGGGGGAACTAATGAAAAACTGTTTTTT
-,TRBJ1-1,-,TRBV5-5,CASSLRGAGTEAFF,TGTGCCAGCAGCCTACGGGGGGCGGGAACTGAAGCTTTCTTT
-,TRBJ1-4,TRBD1,TRBV6-1,CASSEGQGREKLFF,TGTGCCAGCAGTGAAGGACAGGGGAGAGAAAAACTGTTTTTT
-,TRBJ2-7,-,TRBV11-2,CASSSRDYEQYF,TGTGCCAGCAGCTCCAGAGACTACGAGCAGTACTTC
-,TRBJ1-1,-,TRBV27,CASQTGLWIQGTEAFF,TGTGCCAGCCAAACCGGTCTTTGGATCCAGGGGACTGAAGCTTTCTTT
-,TRBJ1-4,-,TRBV28,CASSLNQDEKLFF,TGTGCCAGCAGTTTAAACCAAGATGAAAAACTGTTTTTT
-,TRBJ1-2,-,TRBV28,CASTLVGGDGYTF,TGTGCCAGCACCCTAGTGGGAGGGGATGGCTACACCTTC
-,TRBJ2-1,TRBD2,TRBV5-1,CASSLPTSGSTGYEQFF,TGCGCCAGCAGCCTGCCTACTAGCGGGAGTACGGGATATGAGCAGTTCTTC
-,TRBJ2-7,-,TRBV11-2,CASSHSRYEQYF,TGTGCCAGCAGCCACTCCCGTTACGAGCAGTACTTC
-,TRBJ2-3,-,TRBV27,CASSLGVSSTDTQYF,TGTGCCAGCAGTTTAGGCGTCTCTAGTACAGATACGCAGTATTTT
-,TRBJ1-1,-,TRBV10-3,CAISESPELRNTEAFF,TGTGCCATCAGTGAGTCACCTGAATTGAGGAACACTGAAGCTTTCTTT
once,TRBJ1-1,TRBD1,TRBV7-9,CASSPTGSQWAFF,TGTGCCAGCAGTCCGACAGGGTCTCAATGGGCTTTCTTT
-,TRBJ1-1,-,TRBV7-9,CASSLETGSTEAFF,TGTGCCAGCAGCTTAGAGACAGGAAGCACTGAAGCTTTCTTT
-,TRBJ2-1,TRBD1,TRBV5-4,CASSLGQGVHEQFF,TGTGCCAGCAGCTTGGGACAGGGAGTCCATGAGCAGTTCTTC
-,TRBJ2-4,TRBD2,TRBV6-5,CASSPPGEGEIQYF,TGTGCCAGCAGTCCCCCCGGGGAGGGAGAAATTCAGTACTTC
-,TRBJ1-2,-,TRBV2,CASNYDRSYGYTF,TGTGCCAGCAATTACGACAGGAGCTATGGCTACACCTTC
once,TRBJ2-5,-,TRBV7-2,CASSLGRQETQYF,TGTGCCAGCAGCTTAGGACGTCAAGAGACCCAGTACTTC
-,TRBJ2-7,TRBD1,TRBV6-5,CASSRGQFSYEQYF,TGTGCCAGCAGCCGGGGACAGTTCTCCTACGAGCAGTACTTC
-,TRBJ2-3,-,TRBV21-1,CASPGLAGGPGTDTQYF,TGTGCCAGTCCGGGACTAGCGGGAGGGCCAGGCACAGATACGCAGTATTTT
-,TRBJ1-6,TRBD1,TRBV13,CASSLTGQGPHF,TGTGCCAGCAGCTTAACCGGACAGGGCCCCCACTTT
-,TRBJ2-3,TRBD2,TRBV7-9,CASSLALSSGSDTQYF,TGTGCCAGCAGCTTAGCTTTGTCTAGCGGATCAGATACGCAGTATTTT
-,TRBJ2-5,TRBD1,TRBV7-9,CASSSRDRPPGETQYF,TGTGCCAGCAGCTCCCGGGACAGACCTCCTGGAGAGACCCAGTACTTC
-,TRBJ1-5,-,TRBV7-2,CASSPGQIQPQHF,TGTGCCAGCAGCCCAGGACAGATTCAGCCCCAGCATTTT
-,TRBJ2-5,-,TRBV5-4,CASSLGQGRETQYF,TGTGCCAGCAGCTTGGGCCAGGGGAGAGAGACCCAGTACTTC
-,TRBJ1-3,-,TRBV4-1,CASSQDTAGSGNTIYF,TGCGCCAGCAGCCAAGATACGGCGGGGTCAGGAAACACCATATATTTT
-,TRBJ2-3,TRBD2,TRBV7-3,CASSLGWERDTQYF,TGTGCCAGCAGCTTAGGGTGGGAGCGGGACACGCAGTATTTT
-,TRBJ2-7,TRBD1,TRBV5-6,CASSATGDHTEQYF,TGTGCCAGCAGCGCGACAGGGGACCATACAGAGCAGTACTTC
-,TRBJ2-7,-,TRBV28,CASSPISRTYGYEQYF,TGTGCCAGCAGTCCTATAAGTAGGACTTACGGGTACGAGCAGTACTTC
-,TRBJ2-2,TRBD2,TRBV29-1,CSGLLAEGNTGELFF,TGCAGCGGCCTACTAGCGGAGGGGAACACCGGGGAGCTGTTTTTT
-,TRBJ2-7,-,TRBV28,CASKGLEAGTYEQYF,TGTGCCAGCAAGGGACTCGAGGCGGGCACCTACGAGCAGTACTTC
-,TRBJ1-2,-,TRBV19,CASSGDSPHGYTF,TGTGCCAGTAGTGGTGACTCGCCCCATGGCTACACCTTC
-,TRBJ2-5,TRBD2,TRBV18,CASSPPSGGTQYF,TGTGCCAGCTCACCACCCTCGGGGGGGACCCAGTACTTC
-,TRBJ2-1,-,TRBV9,CASSVELASGNEQFF,TGTGCCAGCAGCGTAGAACTAGCTTCCGGCAATGAGCAGTTCTTC
-,TRBJ2-1,TRBD2,TRBV4-2,CASSLTLAGGHNEQFF,TGTGCCAGCAGCCTAACACTAGCGGGAGGCCACAATGAGCAGTTCTTC
-,TRBJ1-2,-,TRBV5-1,CASSLGTVSYGYTF,TGCGCCAGCAGCTTGGGGACAGTTTCCTATGGCTACACCTTC
-,TRBJ2-6,-,TRBV4-1,CASALGSGANVLTF,TGCGCCAGCGCCCTCGGCTCTGGGGCCAACGTCCTGACTTTC
-,TRBJ1-4,-,TRBV15,CATSIGGGFGNEKLFF,TGTGCCACCAGCATCGGAGGGGGTTTCGGTAATGAAAAACTGTTTTTT
-,TRBJ2-7,-,TRBV2,CASSASRYEQYF,TGTGCCAGCAGTGCTTCCCGCTACGAGCAGTACTTC
once,TRBJ2-4,TRBD1,TRBV9,CASSPRTGAFAAKNIQYF,TGTGCCAGCAGCCCGCGGACAGGGGCATTTGCAGCCAAAAACATTCAGTACTTC
-,TRBJ1-1,-,TRBV6-5,CASSYGGAGTEAFF,TGTGCCAGCAGTTATGGTGGGGCAGGGACTGAAGCTTTCTTT
-,TRBJ2-2,-,TRBV7-9,CASSKEDRVGELFF,TGTGCCAGCAGCAAGGAGGACCGGGTCGGGGAGCTGTTTTTT
-,TRBJ2-3,-,TRBV27,CASSLLQGIDTQYF,TGTGCCAGCAGCCTCTTGCAGGGGATAGATACGCAGTATTTT
-,TRBJ2-7,-,TRBV27,CASSSSYEQYF,TGTGCCAGCAGTAGCTCCTACGAGCAGTACTTC
-,TRBJ1-4,-,TRBV5-1,CASSVGAGEKLFF,TGCGCCAGCAGCGTGGGGGCCGGGGAAAAACTGTTTTTT
once,TRBJ1-2,TRBD1,TRBV6-5,CASSYSIDRGGYTF,TGTGCCAGCAGTTACTCGATAGACAGGGGTGGCTACACCTTC
few,TRBJ2-1,TRBD2,TRBV4-1,CASSQGRSGRYNEQFF,TGCGCCAGCAGCCAAGGTCGGAGCGGGAGATACAATGAGCAGTTCTTC
once,TRBJ2-3,-,TRBV5-1,CASRADRDTQYF,TGCGCCAGCAGAGCAGACAGAGATACGCAGTATTTT
-,TRBJ2-2,TRBD2,TRBV15,CATRVGGLAGFGELFF,TGTGCCACCAGAGTAGGGGGACTAGCGGGATTCGGGGAGCTGTTTTTT
-,TRBJ1-5,-,TRBV30,CAWSVRVVYSNQPQHF,TGTGCCTGGAGTGTACGGGTGGTTTATAGCAATCAGCCCCAGCATTTT
-,TRBJ1-5,-,TRBV7-9,CASGRGYSNQPQHF,TGTGCCAGCGGCCGGGGGTATAGCAATCAGCCCCAGCATTTT
-,TRBJ2-7,-,TRBV30,CAWSPDLQHYEQYF,TGTGCCTGGAGTCCCGACCTACAGCACTACGAGCAGTACTTC
once,TRBJ2-7,-,TRBV5-1,CASQRSGTYEQYF,TGCGCCAGTCAACGTAGCGGAACCTACGAGCAGTACTTC